This TCR beta chain is drawn from a study of blood T cells in healthy people across ages. For the second PCR, which ran for roughly 6 to 12 cycles, a sample-barcoded 5' primer and a J-beta primer mix were used. Tagging of each cDNA molecule was performed by a template-switch adaptor with 12 random nucleotides. TCRdb processed the 5' RACE reads anew with MiXCR; each CDR3 protein has one entry. Of roughly 1,700,000 distinct CDR3 sequences in the sample, 25% to 30% were seen once. Healthy Caucasian individuals from Russia aged roughly 6 to 90 served as donors. The CDR3 runs 14 residues. V gave up 5 bases and J gave up 3 bases, with 14 bases separating them. In germline, CDR1 is SGHVS, CDR2 FNYEAQ. This clonotype appeared many times.

The TCR originated in a woman between 25 and 40 years old in good health. Sequencing used blood. The chain has TRBV7-6 and TRBJ2-7; unclear D gene. The CDR3 loop reads CASSPRRSNYEQYF. The CDR3 DNA sequence: TGTGCCAGCAGCCCCCGCCGGAGCAACTACGAGCAGTACTTC. The whole variable domain, filled in from reference TRBV7-6 and TRBJ2-7, reads GAGVSQSPRYKVTKRGQDVALRCDPISGHVSLYWYRQALGQGPEFLTYFNYEAQQDKSGLPNDRFSAERPEGSISTLTIQRTEQRDSAMYRCASSPRRSNYEQYFGPGTRLTVT.